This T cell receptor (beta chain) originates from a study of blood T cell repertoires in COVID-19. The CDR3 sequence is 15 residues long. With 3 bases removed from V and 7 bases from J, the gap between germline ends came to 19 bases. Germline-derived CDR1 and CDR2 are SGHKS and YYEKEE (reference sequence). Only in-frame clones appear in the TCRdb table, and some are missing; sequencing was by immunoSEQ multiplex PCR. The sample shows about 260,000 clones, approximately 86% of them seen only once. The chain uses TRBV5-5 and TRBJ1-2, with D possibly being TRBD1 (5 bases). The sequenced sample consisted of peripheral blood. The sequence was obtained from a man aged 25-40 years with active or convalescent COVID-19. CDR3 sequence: CASSSGQTRGSGYTF. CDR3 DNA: TGTGCCAGCAGCTCGGGGCAGACGCGGGGTAGTGGCTACACCTTC.